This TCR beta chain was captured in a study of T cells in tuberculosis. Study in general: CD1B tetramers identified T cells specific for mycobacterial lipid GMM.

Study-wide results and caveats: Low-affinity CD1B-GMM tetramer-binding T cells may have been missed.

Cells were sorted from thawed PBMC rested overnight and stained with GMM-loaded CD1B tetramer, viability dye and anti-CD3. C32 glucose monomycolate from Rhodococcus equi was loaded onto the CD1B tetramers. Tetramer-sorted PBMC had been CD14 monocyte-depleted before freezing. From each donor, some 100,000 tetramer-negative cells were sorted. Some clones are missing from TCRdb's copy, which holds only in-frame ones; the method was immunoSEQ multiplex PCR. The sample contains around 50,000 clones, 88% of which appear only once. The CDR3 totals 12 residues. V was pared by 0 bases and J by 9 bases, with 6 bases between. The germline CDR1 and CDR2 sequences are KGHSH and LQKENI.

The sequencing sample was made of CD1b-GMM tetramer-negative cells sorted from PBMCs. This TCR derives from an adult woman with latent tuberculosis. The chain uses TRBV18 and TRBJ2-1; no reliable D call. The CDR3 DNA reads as TGTGCCAGCTCACCACCCTATGTTGAGCAGTTCTTC. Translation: CASSPPYVEQFF.